These 21 T cell receptor beta chains were all obtained from the same sample, sequenced in a study of shared clonotypes between healthy human individuals. TCRdb keeps only in-frame clones here, not all; method: immunoSEQ multiplex PCR. The sample includes millions of clones, just over 90% of them seen just once. Specimen: naive CD4+ T cells sorted from blood. Indicated subset: CD45RA+ positively selected. These receptors originate from a young man in good health.

This clone was recorded a few times. V is TRBV10-1 and J is TRBJ2-3; 13 bases fit TRBD2. With V trimmed by 6 bases and J by 5 bases, 8 bases remained unmatched. Germline V gene data show CDR1 as WNHNN and CDR2 as SYGVQD (reference sequence). The length of the CDR3 is 16 residues. Here the CDR3 DNA reads TGCGCCAGCAGCTCGGGACTAGCGGGGCGGGAAGATACGCAGTATTTT. Translation gives CASSSGLAGREDTQYF.

The chain employs TRBV7-9 and TRBJ2-7, with D tentatively TRBD1 (6 bases). Trimming stripped 2 bases from V and 3 bases from J, with 8 bases between. Germline V gene lookup returns CDR1 SEHNR and CDR2 FQNEAQ (reference sequence). This CDR3 is built from 13 residues. The CDR3 loop reads CASSLRRGYEQYF. The CDR3 DNA sequence: TGTGCCAGCAGCTTACGCAGGGGCTACGAGCAGTACTTC.

This clone was seen a few times. The CDR3: CASKGYSNQPQHF. CDR3 bases: TGTGCCAGCAAGGGGTATAGCAATCAGCCCCAGCATTTT. The genes are TRBV6-1 and TRBJ1-5, with a possible D match to TRBD1 (5 bases). There are 13 residues in the CDR3. Trimming pared 7 bases from V and 0 bases from J, leaving 7 bases between. Germline CDR1 reads MNHNS; CDR2 reads SASEGT.

V and J are TRBV28 and TRBJ1-1, with D perhaps matching TRBD1 (5 bases). Germline V CDR1 and CDR2: MDHEN, SYDVKM. The CDR3 loop spans 12 amino acids. V was clipped by 3 bases and J by 8 bases, with 10 bases between them. The CDR3 DNA follows: TGTGCCAGCAGTTTCCTTCGGGACGAAGCTTTCTTT. This encodes CASSFLRDEAFF.

The rearrangement uses TRBV29-1 and TRBJ2-3; 7 bases map to TRBD2. Germline V gene data show CDR1 as SQVTM and CDR2 as ANQGSEA. The CDR3 runs to 15 residues. Unmatched junction bases numbered 7, after V lost 2 bases and J lost 2 bases. The CDR3 protein is CSVEYLAAATDTQYF. For the CDR3, the DNA is TGCAGCGTTGAATATCTAGCGGCAGCCACAGATACGCAGTATTTT.

The V and J genes are TRBV7-2 and TRBJ2-3; TRBD2 agrees at 10 bases. Per germline, CDR1 SGHTA and CDR2 FQGNSA. The CDR3 spans 16 residues. Trimming took 0 bases from V and 1 from J; bases not matched to a gene: 1. CDR3: CASSLAGTSGTDTQYF. For the CDR3, the DNA is TGTGCCAGCAGCTTAGCGGGGACTAGCGGCACAGATACGCAGTATTTT.

The rearrangement uses TRBV4-2 and TRBJ1-5; no firm D call. The germline V gene has CDR1 LGHNA and CDR2 YNFKEQ. The CDR3 has 15 amino acids. V dropped 0 bases and J dropped 6 bases, with 12 bases sitting between them. CDR3 sequence: CASSQDFSGRQPQHF. The CDR3 DNA is TGTGCCAGCAGCCAAGACTTCTCCGGACGTCAGCCCCAGCATTTT.

The chain carries TRBV5-1 and TRBJ2-7; 9 positions agree with TRBD2. CDR3 length equals 15 residues. With 4 bases clipped from V and 6 bases from J, the junction kept 11 bases outside the gene matches. Germline-derived CDR1 and CDR2 are SGHRS and YFSETQ. The CDR3 spells CASSALSGGLVEQYF. As DNA, the CDR3 is TGCGCCAGCAGCGCGTTAAGCGGGGGGCTGGTCGAGCAGTACTTC. Full variable domain (remainder filled in from reference TRBV5-1 and TRBJ2-7): KAGVTQTPRYLIKTRGQQVTLSCSPISGHRSVSWYQQTPGQGLQFLFEYFSETQRNKGNFPGRFSGRQFSNSRSEMNVSTLELGDSALYLCASSALSGGLVEQYFGPGTRLTVT.

The rearrangement links TRBV2 to TRBJ1-5; 7 nucleotides line up with TRBD1. V trimming: 6 bases; J trimming: 2 bases; junction bases outside the gene matches: 4. Germline V gene data show CDR1 as SNHLY and CDR2 as FYNNEI. The CDR3 runs 14 residues. DNA of the CDR3: TGTGCCAGCAGGGCTGGGACAGGCAATCAGCCCCAGCATTTT. This translates into CASRAGTGNQPQHF.

The rearrangement links TRBV2 to TRBJ2-5, with TRBD2 identical over 11 bases. J lost 4 bases, V lost 5 bases, and 6 bases had no gene match. Germline V CDR1 and CDR2: SNHLY, FYNNEI. The CDR3 covers 15 residues. CDR3 protein: CASSFVAGGPETQYF. In DNA, the CDR3 is TGTGCCAGCAGTTTTGTAGCGGGGGGGCCAGAGACCCAGTACTTC.

This chain joins TRBV5-4 and TRBJ1-4; 10 bases map to TRBD1. The CDR3 covers 16 residues. The ends lost 4 bases at V and 6 bases at J; junction bases unmatched: 9. From germline, CDR1 is SGHNT and CDR2 YYREEE (reference sequence). CDR3 in DNA: TGTGCCAGCAGCCACCCGGCGGGGACAGGGGATGAAAAACTGTTTTTT. The encoded protein is CASSHPAGTGDEKLFF.

This sequence joins TRBV6-1 and TRBJ2-6; tentative D call: TRBD1 (6 bases). The length of the CDR3 is 15 residues. Germline V lookup: CDR1 MNHNS, CDR2 SASEGT. V was trimmed by 6 bases and J by 3 bases, leaving 12 bases between them. The CDR3 loop is CASSLGGFGANVLTF. The CDR3 DNA sequence: TGTGCCAGCAGCCTAGGGGGTTTTGGGGCCAACGTCCTGACTTTC.

The chain links TRBV5-6 to TRBJ1-1; D not certain. The CDR3 totals 13 residues. The V end was cut by 4 bases, the J end by 1 base, with 8 bases between. Looked up from germline, CDR1 is SGHDT and CDR2 is YYEEEE. CDR3 sequence reads: CASSRRSNTEAFF. The CDR3 DNA is TGTGCCAGCAGCCGGAGATCGAACACTGAAGCTTTCTTT.

The chain couples TRBV6-6 to TRBJ1-1, with TRBD1 matching over 12 bases. CDR1 MNHNY and CDR2 SVGAGI come from the germline V gene (reference sequence). Losses at the gene ends were 1 base for V and 10 bases for J; bases not matched to a gene: 7. The CDR3 has 15 amino acids. CDR3 region: CASSYWGQGAAGAFF. The DNA of the CDR3 is TGTGCCAGCAGTTACTGGGGACAGGGGGCGGCGGGAGCTTTCTTT.

The chain is built from TRBV6-6 and TRBJ2-3; no firm D call. Germline V gene lookup returns CDR1 MNHNY and CDR2 SVGAGI (reference sequence). The CDR3 runs to 14 residues. The V end lost 2 bases, the J end lost 4 bases, and 10 bases lay between the germline ends. The CDR3 reads CASSYVVSADTQYF. The CDR3 coding sequence is TGTGCCAGCAGTTACGTGGTTTCCGCAGATACGCAGTATTTT.

Points on this clone: The same CDR3 is also encoded by other DNA sequences in this sample. The chain carries TRBV6-5 and TRBJ1-6; D is uncertain. The CDR3 is made up of 12 amino acids. Germline V gene sequence: CDR1 MNHEY, CDR2 SVGAGI. V dropped 2 bases and J dropped 7 bases, with 3 bases sitting between them. CDR3 residues: CASSYPNSPLHF. Written as DNA, the CDR3 is TGTGCCAGCAGTTACCCAAATTCACCCCTCCACTTT.

DNA for the CDR3: TGTGCCAGCGCCTCACGGGGTTTATGGGACTACGAGCAGTACTTC. This gives the protein CASASRGLWDYEQYF. V and J are TRBV5-6 and TRBJ2-7; a weak D match, TRBD2 (5 bases). Germline V gene data show CDR1 as SGHDT and CDR2 as YYEEEE. Trimming stripped 7 bases from V and 3 bases from J, with 20 bases between. The CDR3 covers 15 residues.

The chain is built from TRBV7-9 and TRBJ2-5; 7 bases fit TRBD1. Losses at the gene ends were 4 bases for V and 3 bases for J; bases not matched to a gene: 2. The germline CDR1 and CDR2 sequences are SEHNR and FQNEAQ (reference sequence). The CDR3 is made up of 13 amino acids. The CDR3, as DNA: TGTGCCAGCAGCTCCGGACAGGAAGAGACCCAGTACTTC. Its protein is CASSSGQEETQYF.

This chain joins TRBV11-2 and TRBJ2-1; 10 nucleotides align to TRBD1. CDR3 length equals 17 residues. V shed 5 bases, J shed 1 base, and the junction held 8 bases outside the gene matches. Germline CDR1 reads SGHAT; CDR2 reads FQNNGV. CDR3 in amino acids: CASSPRQGAFSYNEQFF. Here the CDR3 DNA reads TGTGCCAGCAGCCCGCGACAGGGGGCTTTTTCCTACAATGAGCAGTTCTTC.

This chain joins TRBV6-1 and TRBJ1-6, with 8 bases identical to TRBD1. J was trimmed by 5 bases and V by 6 bases; bases with no gene match: 6. The germline V gene encodes CDR1 MNHNS and CDR2 SASEGT. The CDR3 is 15 amino acids. The CDR3 coding sequence is TGTGCCAGCAGAGCACCACAGGGGGATAATTCACCCCTCCACTTT. Amino acid sequence: CASRAPQGDNSPLHF.

The genes are TRBV28 and TRBJ1-5; D remains unclear. The V and J ends lost 5 bases and 4 bases respectively, with 9 bases between them. The CDR3 loop spans 13 amino acids. The V gene's germline CDR1 is MDHEN and CDR2 SYDVKM. The CDR3 is CASSPGINQPQHF. In DNA form, the CDR3 reads TGTGCCAGCAGTCCAGGAATTAATCAGCCCCAGCATTTT.